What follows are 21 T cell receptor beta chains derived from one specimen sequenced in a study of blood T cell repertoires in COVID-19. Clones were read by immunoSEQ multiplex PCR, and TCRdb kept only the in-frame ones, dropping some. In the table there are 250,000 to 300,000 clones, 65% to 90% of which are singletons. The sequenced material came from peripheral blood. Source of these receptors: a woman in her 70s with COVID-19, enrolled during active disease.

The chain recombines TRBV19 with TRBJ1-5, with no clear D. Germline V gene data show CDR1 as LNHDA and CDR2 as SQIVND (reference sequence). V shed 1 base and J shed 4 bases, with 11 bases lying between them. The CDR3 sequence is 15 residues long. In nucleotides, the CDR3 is TGTGCCAGTAGTATAGTGGGGAGGTGGAATCAGCCCCAGCATTTT. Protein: CASSIVGRWNQPQHF. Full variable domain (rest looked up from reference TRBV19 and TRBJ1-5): DGGITQSPKYLFRKEGQNVTLSCEQNLNHDAMYWYRQDPGQGLRLIYYSQIVNDFQKGDIAEGYSVSREKKESFPLTVTSAQKNPTAFYLCASSIVGRWNQPQHFGDGTRLSIL.

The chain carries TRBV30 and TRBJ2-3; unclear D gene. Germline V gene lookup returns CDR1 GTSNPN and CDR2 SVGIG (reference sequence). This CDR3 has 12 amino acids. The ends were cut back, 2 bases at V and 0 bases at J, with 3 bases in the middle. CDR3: CAWSSSTDTQYF. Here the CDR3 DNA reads TGTGCCTGGAGTTCTAGCACAGATACGCAGTATTTT.

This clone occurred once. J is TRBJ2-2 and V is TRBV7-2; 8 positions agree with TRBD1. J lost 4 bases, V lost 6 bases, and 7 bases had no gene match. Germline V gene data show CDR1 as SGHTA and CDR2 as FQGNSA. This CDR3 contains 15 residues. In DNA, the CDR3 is TGTGCCAGCAGTCAGGACAGGGCGAGCACCGGGGAGCTGTTTTTT. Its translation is CASSQDRASTGELFF.

In nucleotides, the CDR3 is TGTGCCAGCTCACCACGTCCCGGGGGGGCGGTTGAATATGAGCAGTTCTTC. Translating gives CASSPRPGGAVEYEQFF. The chain is built from TRBV18 and TRBJ2-1; 8 bases match TRBD2. The junction had 13 bases not matched to a gene; V was cut back by 1 base and J by 8 bases. The length of the CDR3 is 17 residues. From germline, CDR1 is KGHSH and CDR2 LQKENI.

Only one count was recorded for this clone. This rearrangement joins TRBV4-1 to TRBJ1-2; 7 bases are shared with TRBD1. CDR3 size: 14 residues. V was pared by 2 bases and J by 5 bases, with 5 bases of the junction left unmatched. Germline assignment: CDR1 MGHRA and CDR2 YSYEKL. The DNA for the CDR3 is TGCGCCAGCAGCCAAAGAGGGGGCGATTATGGCTACACCTTC. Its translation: CASSQRGGDYGYTF.

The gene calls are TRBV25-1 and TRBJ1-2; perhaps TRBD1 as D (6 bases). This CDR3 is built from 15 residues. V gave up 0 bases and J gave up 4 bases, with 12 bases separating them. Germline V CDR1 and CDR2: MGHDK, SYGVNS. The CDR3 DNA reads TGTGCCAGCAGTGAATATCGAACAGGGCTCTATGGCTACACCTTC. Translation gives CASSEYRTGLYGYTF.

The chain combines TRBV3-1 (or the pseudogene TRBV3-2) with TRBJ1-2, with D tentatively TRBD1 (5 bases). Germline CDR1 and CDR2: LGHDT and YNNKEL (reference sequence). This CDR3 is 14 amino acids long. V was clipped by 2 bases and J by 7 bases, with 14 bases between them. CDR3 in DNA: TGTGCCAGCAGCCAAATAGGGTTAAGGGGTGGCTACACCTTC. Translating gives CASSQIGLRGGYTF.

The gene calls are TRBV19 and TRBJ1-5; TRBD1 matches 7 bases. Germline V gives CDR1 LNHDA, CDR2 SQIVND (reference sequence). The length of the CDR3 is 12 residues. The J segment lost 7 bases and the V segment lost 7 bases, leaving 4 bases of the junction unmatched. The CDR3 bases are TGTGCCAGTAAAACAGGGGTGCAGCCCCAGCATTTT. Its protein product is CASKTGVQPQHF.

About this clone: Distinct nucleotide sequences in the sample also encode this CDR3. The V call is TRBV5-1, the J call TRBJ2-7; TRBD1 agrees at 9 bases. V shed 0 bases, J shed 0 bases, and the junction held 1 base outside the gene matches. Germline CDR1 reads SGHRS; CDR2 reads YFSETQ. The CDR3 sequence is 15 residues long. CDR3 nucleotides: TGCGCCAGCAGCTTGGCGACAGGGGGCTCCTACGAGCAGTACTTC. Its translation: CASSLATGGSYEQYF.

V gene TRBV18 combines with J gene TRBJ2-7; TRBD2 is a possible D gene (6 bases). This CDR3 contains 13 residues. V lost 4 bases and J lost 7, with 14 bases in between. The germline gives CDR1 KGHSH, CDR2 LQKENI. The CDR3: CASSRTPEGEQYF. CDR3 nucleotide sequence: TGTGCCAGCTCACGGACACCGGAGGGGGAGCAGTACTTC. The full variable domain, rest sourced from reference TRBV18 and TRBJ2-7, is NAGVMQNPRHLVRRRGQEARLRCSPMKGHSHVYWYRQLPEEGLKFMVYLQKENIIDESGMPKERFSAEFPKEGPSILRIQQVVRGDSAAYFCASSRTPEGEQYFGPGTRLTVT.

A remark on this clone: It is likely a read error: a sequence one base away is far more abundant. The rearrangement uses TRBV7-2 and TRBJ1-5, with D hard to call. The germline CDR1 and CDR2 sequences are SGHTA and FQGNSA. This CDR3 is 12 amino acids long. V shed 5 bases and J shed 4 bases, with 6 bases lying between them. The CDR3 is CASSLPNQPQHF. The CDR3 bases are TGTGCCAGCAGCCTCCCGAATCAGCCCCAGCATTTT.

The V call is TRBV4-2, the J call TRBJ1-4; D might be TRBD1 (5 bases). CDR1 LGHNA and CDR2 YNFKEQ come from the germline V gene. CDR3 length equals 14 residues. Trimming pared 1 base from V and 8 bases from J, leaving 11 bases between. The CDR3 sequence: CASSQVDGGEKLFF. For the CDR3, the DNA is TGTGCCAGCAGCCAAGTAGACGGGGGGGAAAAACTGTTTTTT.

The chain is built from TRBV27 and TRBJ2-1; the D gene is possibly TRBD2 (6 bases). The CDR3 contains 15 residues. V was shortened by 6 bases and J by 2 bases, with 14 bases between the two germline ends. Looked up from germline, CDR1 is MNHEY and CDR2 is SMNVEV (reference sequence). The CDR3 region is CASRLGGFPYNEQFF. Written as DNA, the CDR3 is TGTGCCAGCAGACTCGGGGGATTCCCCTACAATGAGCAGTTCTTC.

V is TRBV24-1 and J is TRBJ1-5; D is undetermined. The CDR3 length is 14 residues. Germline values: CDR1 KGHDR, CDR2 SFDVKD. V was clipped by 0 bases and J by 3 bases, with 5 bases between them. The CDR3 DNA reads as TGTGCCACCAGTGATTTGGGGCCCAATCAGCCCCAGCATTTT. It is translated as CATSDLGPNQPQHF.

The CDR3 sequence: CASSYSVAAPEAFF. The CDR3 DNA reads TGTGCCAGCAGTTACTCGGTGGCAGCGCCTGAAGCTTTCTTT. V gene TRBV6-2 or TRBV6-3 combines with J gene TRBJ1-1; D is unresolved. The CDR3 has 14 amino acids. CDR1 MNHEY and CDR2 SVGEGT come from the germline V gene. Trimming left V 0 bases short and J 6 bases short, with 11 bases between.

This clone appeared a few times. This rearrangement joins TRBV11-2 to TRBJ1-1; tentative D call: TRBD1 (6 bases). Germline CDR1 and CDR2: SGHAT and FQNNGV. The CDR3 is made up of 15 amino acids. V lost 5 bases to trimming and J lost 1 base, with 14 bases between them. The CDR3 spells CASSVRGTANTEAFF. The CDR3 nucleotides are TGTGCCAGCAGCGTCAGGGGAACGGCGAACACTGAAGCTTTCTTT.

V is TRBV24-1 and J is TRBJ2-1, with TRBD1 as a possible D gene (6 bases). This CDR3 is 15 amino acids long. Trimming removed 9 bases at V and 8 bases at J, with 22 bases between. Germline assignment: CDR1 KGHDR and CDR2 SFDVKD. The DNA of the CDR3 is TGTGCCACCGGATCCACAGGGAATGGGGGACATGAGCAGTTCTTC. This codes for CATGSTGNGGHEQFF.

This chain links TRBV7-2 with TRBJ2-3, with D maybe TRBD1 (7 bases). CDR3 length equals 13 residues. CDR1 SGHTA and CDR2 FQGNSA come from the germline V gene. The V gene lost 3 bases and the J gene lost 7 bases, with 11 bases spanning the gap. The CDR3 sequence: CASSFRGENTQYF. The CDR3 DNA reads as TGTGCCAGCAGCTTCAGGGGGGAGAATACGCAGTATTTT.

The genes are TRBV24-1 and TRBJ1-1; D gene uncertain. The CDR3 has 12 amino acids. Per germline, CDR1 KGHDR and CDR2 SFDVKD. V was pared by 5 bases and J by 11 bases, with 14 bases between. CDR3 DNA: TGTGCCACCAGTGTGGAGGGAGGAAGGGCTTTCTTT. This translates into CATSVEGGRAFF.

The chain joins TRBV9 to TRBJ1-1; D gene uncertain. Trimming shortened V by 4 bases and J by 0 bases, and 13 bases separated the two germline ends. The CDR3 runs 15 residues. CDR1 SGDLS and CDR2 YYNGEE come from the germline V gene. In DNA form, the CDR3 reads TGTGCCAGCAGCCCCCCCTTTGACATGAACACTGAAGCTTTCTTT. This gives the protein CASSPPFDMNTEAFF.

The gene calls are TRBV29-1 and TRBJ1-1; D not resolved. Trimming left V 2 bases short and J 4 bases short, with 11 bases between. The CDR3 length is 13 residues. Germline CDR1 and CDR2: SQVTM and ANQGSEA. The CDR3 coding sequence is TGCAGCGTTGAACAACCAGCGGGCACTGAAGCTTTCTTT. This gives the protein CSVEQPAGTEAFF.